The 25 T cell receptor beta chains given below trace back to one sample, sequenced in a study of graft-versus-host responses after intestinal transplantation. Clones were read by immunoSEQ multiplex PCR, and TCRdb kept only the in-frame ones, dropping some. Among just over 40,000 clones, about 90% were seen once, and the ten largest hold approximately 2.3%. The sequencing here drew on PBMCs, taken around 330 days after intestinal transplant. These receptors were collected from a human patient who received an intestinal transplant, so some T cells may come from the graft donor.

The chain carries TRBV11-2 and TRBJ1-6; D is possibly TRBD1 (5 bases). The CDR3 is 15 residues long. Looked up from germline, CDR1 is SGHAT and CDR2 is FQNNGV. Trimming shortened V by 4 bases and J by 5 bases, and 12 bases separated the two germline ends. The CDR3 here is CASSSGTYNNSPLHF. The CDR3 DNA sequence: TGTGCCAGCAGCTCAGGGACTTACAATAATTCACCCCTCCACTTT.

The chain has TRBV5-1 and TRBJ2-2, with 8 bases lining up with TRBD2. CDR1 is SGHRS and CDR2 is YFSETQ in the germline V gene. This CDR3 region has 17 residues. Trimming removed 0 bases from V and 5 bases from J; junction bases left unmatched: 9. This chain's CDR3 is CASSLARLAGGTGELFF. The CDR3 coding sequence is TGCGCCAGCAGCTTGGCGCGGCTAGCGGGTGGTACCGGGGAGCTGTTTTTT. Complete variable domain (other parts from reference TRBV5-1 and TRBJ2-2): KAGVTQTPRYLIKTRGQQVTLSCSPISGHRSVSWYQQTPGQGLQFLFEYFSETQRNKGNFPGRFSGRQFSNSRSEMNVSTLELGDSALYLCASSLARLAGGTGELFFGEGSRLTVL.

This chain connects TRBV2 to TRBJ1-4; tentatively, D is TRBD1 (5 bases). The CDR3 loop spans 16 amino acids. The V gene lost 2 bases and the J gene lost 8 bases, with 18 bases spanning the gap. CDR1 is SNHLY and CDR2 is FYNNEI in the germline V gene. CDR3 sequence reads: CASSESGGSLGEKLFF. CDR3 nucleotide sequence: TGTGCCAGCAGTGAATCGGGGGGGTCCCTAGGCGAAAAACTGTTTTTT.

This chain connects TRBV6-1 to TRBJ2-7; 11 positions match TRBD2. The junction had 10 bases not matched to a gene; V was cut back by 3 bases and J by 12 bases. The germline gives CDR1 MNHNS, CDR2 SASEGT. CDR3 length equals 14 residues. DNA for the CDR3: TGTGCCAGCAGTGAGATAATAGCGGGAGGGCTTGGGTACTTC. It codes for CASSEIIAGGLGYF.

The rearrangement uses TRBV13 and TRBJ2-7, with TRBD1 matching over 7 bases. CDR3 length: 14 amino acids. Germline assignment: CDR1 PRHDT and CDR2 FYEKMQ (reference sequence). The V and J ends lost 3 bases and 6 bases, in that order; junction bases with no gene match: 8. In nucleotides, the CDR3 is TGTGCCAGCAGCTTTGGGACACGGACAGGCGAGCAGTACTTC. Encoded protein: CASSFGTRTGEQYF.

J is TRBJ1-2 and V is TRBV2, with 10 bases fitting TRBD1. V lost 6 bases, J lost 5 bases, and 12 bases stayed unmatched. The germline gives CDR1 SNHLY, CDR2 FYNNEI. CDR3 size: 16 residues. DNA for the CDR3: TGTGCCAGCAGACCCGACAGGGGGCTGGGTATTTATGGCTACACCTTC. Translating gives CASRPDRGLGIYGYTF.

The gene calls are TRBV11-2 and TRBJ2-5; 9 nucleotides align to TRBD2. Germline V gene data show CDR1 as SGHAT and CDR2 as FQNNGV. The ends lost 0 bases at V and 5 bases at J; junction bases unmatched: 10. This CDR3 comprises 17 residues. Here the CDR3 reads CASSLDLSGRNQETQYF. The CDR3 nucleotides read TGTGCCAGCAGCTTAGATCTTAGCGGGAGAAATCAGGAGACCCAGTACTTC.

The genes are TRBV6-6 and TRBJ1-6, with D hard to call. CDR1 is MNHNY and CDR2 is SVGAGI in the germline V gene (reference sequence). Between the trimmed V and J ends, which lost 7 bases and 6 bases, there was a span of 13 bases. The CDR3 totals 14 residues. CDR3 sequence: CASKSTVLNSPLHF. As DNA, the CDR3 is TGTGCCAGCAAATCCACAGTGCTTAATTCACCCCTCCACTTT.

This clone has a single count. The genes are TRBV6-6 and TRBJ2-7, with 10 bases lining up with TRBD2. The CDR3 contains 15 residues. Germline V lookup: CDR1 MNHNY, CDR2 SVGAGI (reference sequence). Losses at the gene ends were 7 bases for V and 4 bases for J; bases not matched to a gene: 10. CDR3 coding DNA: TGTGCCAGCATCAGCAATCCGGGACTAGCGTACGAGCAGTACTTC. Translating it yields CASISNPGLAYEQYF.

The CDR3 reads CASSTTSTDTQYF. As DNA, the CDR3 is TGTGCCAGCAGCACTACTAGCACAGATACGCAGTATTTT. V usage is TRBV7-9 and J usage is TRBJ2-3; D not certain. The germline V gene has CDR1 SEHNR and CDR2 FQNEAQ (reference sequence). CDR3 length equals 13 residues. The V gene lost 5 bases and the J gene lost 0 bases, with 6 bases spanning the gap.

This chain links TRBV10-3 with TRBJ2-3; 13 bases map to TRBD2. The CDR3 spans 16 residues. V shed 2 bases, J shed 2 bases, and the junction held 1 base outside the gene matches. Germline assignment: CDR1 ENHRY and CDR2 SYGVKD. The CDR3 coding sequence is TGTGCCATCAGTGAGGGACTAGCGGGGGCCACAGATACGCAGTATTTT. Translating gives CAISEGLAGATDTQYF.

Regarding this clone: The junction departs from the called germline gene at one end, perhaps through a read error. The chain recombines TRBV14 with TRBJ2-1, with 12 bases aligning to TRBD2. Looked up from germline, CDR1 is SGHDN and CDR2 is FVKESK. This CDR3 is built from 17 residues. CDR3 DNA sequence: TGTGCCAGCAGCCCCAGACTAGCGGGAGTTGTGAACAATGAGCAGCTCTTC. Its protein product is CASSPRLAGVVNNEQLF.

About this clone: The junction departs from the called germline gene at one end, perhaps through a read error. This chain joins TRBV6-5 and TRBJ2-1; D is uncertain. The CDR3 totals 12 residues. Looked up from germline, CDR1 is MNHEY and CDR2 is SVGAGI. The CDR3 spells CASSSIYSEQFF. In nucleotides, the CDR3 is TGTGCCAGCAGTTCGATCTACAGTGAGCAGTTCTTC.

This sequence joins TRBV2 and TRBJ1-6, with TRBD1 matching 7 bases. The V gene end was trimmed by 1 base and the J gene end by 3 bases; junction bases not matched to a gene: 0. The CDR3 runs 15 residues. In germline, CDR1 is SNHLY, CDR2 FYNNEI. The DNA for the CDR3 is TGTGCCAGCAGTGAAGACAGGGGCTATAATTCACCCCTCCACTTT. Encoded protein: CASSEDRGYNSPLHF.

This clone was seen once. V usage is TRBV7-9 and J usage is TRBJ1-1, with D possibly matching TRBD1 (5 bases). The ends were cut back, 1 base at V and 2 bases at J, with 14 bases in the middle. CDR1 and CDR2 from the germline V gene are SEHNR and FQNEAQ (reference sequence). The CDR3 consists of 16 residues. DNA for the CDR3: TGTGCCAGCAGCTTAGTCGGTAGGACAACTAACACTGAAGCTTTCTTT. Its protein product is CASSLVGRTTNTEAFF.

The chain couples TRBV7-9 to TRBJ2-7; D ambiguous. This CDR3 has 13 residues. V was trimmed by 0 bases and J by 0 bases, leaving 3 bases between them. CDR1 SEHNR and CDR2 FQNEAQ come from the germline V gene (reference sequence). CDR3 protein: CASSLAYSYEQYF. CDR3 coding DNA: TGTGCCAGCAGCTTAGCCTACTCCTACGAGCAGTACTTC.

The chain employs TRBV25-1 and TRBJ2-7, with 8 bases lining up with TRBD2. CDR1 is MGHDK, CDR2 SYGVNS, per germline. This CDR3 is built from 12 residues. V trimming: 11 bases; J trimming: 1 base; junction bases outside the gene matches: 4. CDR3 bases: TGTGCCCTCGGGGGGGGATCCTACGAGCAGTACTTC. As protein: CALGGGSYEQYF.

This clone was seen a handful of times. The CDR3 DNA is TGTGCCAGCAATTCTGACACTTCAGCCGGGACCCAGTACTTC. Translated, it gives CASNSDTSAGTQYF. The gene calls are TRBV2 and TRBJ2-5; D not resolved. Trimming removed 7 bases at V and 7 bases at J, with 19 bases between. The germline gives CDR1 SNHLY, CDR2 FYNNEI. CDR3 length equals 14 residues.

The chain carries TRBV11-2 and TRBJ2-2; D is unclear. V shed 1 base and J shed 9 bases, with 9 bases lying between them. This CDR3 region has 13 residues. Germline CDR1 is SGHAT and CDR2 is FQNNGV. This CDR3 reads CASSLGSDRELFF. The CDR3 DNA reads TGTGCCAGCAGCTTAGGGAGCGATCGGGAGCTGTTTTTT. Complete variable domain (other parts from reference TRBV11-2 and TRBJ2-2): EAGVAQSPRYKIIEKRQSVAFWCNPISGHATLYWYQQILGQGPKLLIQFQNNGVVDDSQLPKDRFSAERLKGVDSTLKIQPAKLEDSAVYLCASSLGSDRELFFGEGSRLTVL.

V gene TRBV29-1 combines with J gene TRBJ2-7; D possibly corresponds to TRBD2 (6 bases). Germline V gene lookup returns CDR1 SQVTM and CDR2 ANQGSEA. The CDR3 has 14 amino acids. V was cut by 4 bases and J by 0 bases, with 13 bases left in between. CDR3 coding DNA: TGCAGCGTTGGGGGACTGCCAAGCTCCTACGAGCAGTACTTC. Translation: CSVGGLPSSYEQYF.

This clone was observed once. This sequence joins TRBV21-1 and TRBJ1-3. TRBV21-1 is an annotated pseudogene. The CDR3 is 15 residues long. CDR3 bases: TGTGCCAGCAGCACCCCTGGGGACGGTGGAAACACCATATATTTT. This encodes CASSTPGDGGNTIYF.

The chain carries TRBV1 and TRBJ2-7. TRBV1 constitutes a pseudogene. The CDR3 totals 16 residues. CDR3 region: CTSSQVRVWEYYEQYF. The CDR3, as DNA: TGCACCAGCAGCCAAGTAAGGGTCTGGGAATACTACGAGCAGTACTTC.

The chain has TRBV7-6 and TRBJ2-7; D remains unclear. Trimming cost V 5 bases and J 0 bases, with 17 bases left between them. Germline V CDR1 and CDR2: SGHVS, FNYEAQ. The CDR3 loop spans 16 amino acids. The CDR3 DNA is TGTGCCAGCAGCGATTTATGGGGATCATCCTCCTACGAGCAGTACTTC. This translates into CASSDLWGSSSYEQYF.

This chain links TRBV11-2 with TRBJ2-7; D remains ambiguous. Germline V gene sequence: CDR1 SGHAT, CDR2 FQNNGV. The V end lost 4 bases, the J end lost 5 bases, and 3 bases lay between the germline ends. The CDR3 is 10 residues long. CDR3 protein: CASSYNEQYF. CDR3 nucleotide sequence: TGTGCCAGCAGCTATAACGAGCAGTACTTC.

The chain links TRBV4-1 to TRBJ2-7, with D hard to call. The CDR3 has 16 amino acids. CDR1 is MGHRA, CDR2 YSYEKL, per germline. V was trimmed by 6 bases and J by 2 bases, leaving 20 bases between them. The CDR3 DNA is TGCGCCAGCAGTCCGATGGGCCTTTCGGGTCCCTACGAGCAGTACTTC. This sequence encodes CASSPMGLSGPYEQYF.